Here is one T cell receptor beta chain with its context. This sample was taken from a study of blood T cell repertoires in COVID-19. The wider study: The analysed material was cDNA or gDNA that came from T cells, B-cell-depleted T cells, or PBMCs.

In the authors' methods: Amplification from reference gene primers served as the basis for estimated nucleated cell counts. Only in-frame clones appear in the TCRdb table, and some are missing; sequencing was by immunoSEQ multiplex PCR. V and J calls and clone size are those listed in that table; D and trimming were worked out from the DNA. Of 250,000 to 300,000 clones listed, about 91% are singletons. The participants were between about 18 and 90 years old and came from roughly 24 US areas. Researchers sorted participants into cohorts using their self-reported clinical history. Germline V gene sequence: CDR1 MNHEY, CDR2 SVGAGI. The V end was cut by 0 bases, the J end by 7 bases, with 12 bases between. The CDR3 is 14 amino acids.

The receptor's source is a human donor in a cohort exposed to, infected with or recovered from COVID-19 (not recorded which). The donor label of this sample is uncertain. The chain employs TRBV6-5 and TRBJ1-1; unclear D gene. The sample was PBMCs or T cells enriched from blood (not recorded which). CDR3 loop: CASSYSTTNDEAFF. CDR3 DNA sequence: TGTGCCAGCAGTTACTCTACCACTAATGATGAAGCTTTCTTT.